A single sample is the source of the 31 T cell receptor beta chains below, sequenced in a study of cytomegalovirus exposure and HLA in healthy donors. PCR primers comprised 60 Vbeta and 13 Jbeta primers. TCRdb's table, derived via immunoSEQ multiplex PCR, lists solely in-frame clones and lacks some. The sample holds about 190,000 clones, roughly 76% seen once. Sequenced material: PBMCs. These receptors were taken from a woman in her twenties or thirties in good health and CMV-seropositive.

The chain links TRBV5-1 to TRBJ1-2, with D possibly being TRBD1 (5 bases). Deletions cut 4 bases from V and 4 bases from J, with 14 bases between. The germline V gene encodes CDR1 SGHRS and CDR2 YFSETQ. This CDR3 is built from 14 residues. CDR3 loop: CASSPDGGGYGYTF. The DNA for the CDR3 is TGCGCCAGCAGCCCGGACGGGGGAGGCTATGGCTACACCTTC. Supplemented by reference TRBV5-1 and TRBJ1-2, the full variable domain reads KAGVTQTPRYLIKTRGQQVTLSCSPISGHRSVSWYQQTPGQGLQFLFEYFSETQRNKGNFPGRFSGRQFSNSRSEMNVSTLELGDSALYLCASSPDGGGYGYTFGSGTRLTVV.

This chain connects TRBV30 to TRBJ1-6, with 8 bases identical to TRBD1. This CDR3 has 13 residues. CDR1 and CDR2 (germline): GTSNPN, SVGIG (reference sequence). V gave up 0 bases and J gave up 9 bases; unmatched junction bases: 1. DNA for the CDR3: TGTGCCTGGAGTGTGGACAGGGCTTCACCCCTCCACTTT. Its translation: CAWSVDRASPLHF.

CDR3 region: CAISEPEAVAYNEQFF. For the CDR3, the DNA is TGTGCCATCAGTGAGCCCGAAGCGGTTGCCTACAATGAGCAGTTCTTC. The chain has TRBV10-3 and TRBJ2-1, with D possibly matching TRBD2 (5 bases). CDR3 size: 16 residues. Trimming stripped 2 bases from V and 2 bases from J, with 13 bases between. Germline lookup yields CDR1 ENHRY and CDR2 SYGVKD.

V gene TRBV2 combines with J gene TRBJ2-2; possibly TRBD1 for D (5 bases). The CDR3 has 15 amino acids. Germline CDR1 SNHLY, CDR2 FYNNEI. V gave up 5 bases and J gave up 2 bases, with 12 bases separating them. As DNA, the CDR3 is TGTGCCAGCAGTTCGACAGATCCAAACACCGGGGAGCTGTTTTTT. Residues: CASSSTDPNTGELFF.

The chain employs TRBV28 and TRBJ2-3, with 9 bases identical to TRBD2. CDR1 is MDHEN, CDR2 SYDVKM, per germline. CDR3 size: 16 residues. V gave up 5 bases and J gave up 0 bases; unmatched junction bases: 6. The CDR3 coding sequence is TGTGCCAGCAGTCGGGGACTAGCCCAAAGCACAGATACGCAGTATTTT. Translating gives CASSRGLAQSTDTQYF.

This rearrangement joins TRBV29-1 to TRBJ2-5; TRBD2 is a possible D gene (6 bases). The length of the CDR3 is 13 residues. V dropped 2 bases and J dropped 0 bases, with 7 bases sitting between them. Germline V CDR1 and CDR2: SQVTM, ANQGSEA. The CDR3 DNA reads TGCAGCGTTGAACGCGGGAACCAAGAGACCCAGTACTTC. Residues: CSVERGNQETQYF.

V and J are TRBV9 and TRBJ2-7; a weak D match, TRBD1 (6 bases). Looked up from germline, CDR1 is SGDLS and CDR2 is YYNGEE. The CDR3 loop spans 15 amino acids. Trimming left V 3 bases short and J 1 base short, with 14 bases between. CDR3 bases: TGTGCCAGCAGCGCACAGGGATTCGGGTCCTACGAGCAGTACTTC. Translating it yields CASSAQGFGSYEQYF.

V is TRBV11-2 and J is TRBJ2-7; 11 bases agree with TRBD2. This CDR3 has 16 amino acids. Unmatched junction bases numbered 9, after V lost 5 bases and J lost 3 bases. Germline CDR1 reads SGHAT; CDR2 reads FQNNGV. The CDR3 coding sequence is TGTGCCAGCAGCCCTCCGACTAGCGGGATAGTCTACGAGCAGTACTTC. It translates to CASSPPTSGIVYEQYF.

A few counts support this clone. The rearrangement joins TRBV15 to TRBJ1-4, with D possibly TRBD1 on 6 matching bases. Looked up from germline, CDR1 is LNHNV and CDR2 is YYDKDF (reference sequence). Trimming took off 6 bases at V and 8 bases at J, with 16 bases between the two ends. This CDR3 is 14 amino acids long. CDR3 sequence: CATRVGGQQEKLFF. CDR3 coding DNA: TGTGCCACCAGGGTGGGGGGGCAGCAAGAAAAACTGTTTTTT.

This rearrangement joins TRBV28 to TRBJ1-5, with TRBD1 as a possible D gene (5 bases). CDR1 is MDHEN and CDR2 is SYDVKM in the germline V gene. The ends were cut back, 2 bases at V and 4 bases at J, with 24 bases in the middle. This CDR3 is 19 amino acids long. This CDR3 is CASSLIVGAYEDRNQPQHF. The CDR3 nucleotides are TGTGCCAGCAGTTTAATAGTAGGGGCATACGAGGATAGAAATCAGCCCCAGCATTTT.

The chain combines TRBV12-5 with TRBJ1-6, with 8 bases aligning to TRBD1. The germline gives CDR1 LGHNT, CDR2 FRNRAP. V shed 1 base, J shed 3 bases, and the junction held 8 bases outside the gene matches. The CDR3 runs 18 residues. In nucleotides, the CDR3 is TGTGCTAGTGGTTTGGGGACGATGGACAGGGTCTATAATTCACCCCTCCACTTT. Its translation is CASGLGTMDRVYNSPLHF.

The chain combines TRBV5-1 with TRBJ1-1; D is possibly TRBD1 (5 bases). CDR1 is SGHRS, CDR2 YFSETQ, per germline. This CDR3 spans 11 amino acids. The V gene lost 3 bases and the J gene lost 8 bases, with 8 bases spanning the gap. DNA of the CDR3: TGCGCCAGCAGCTGGGGGGGAGAAGCTTTCTTT. This gives the protein CASSWGGEAFF.

The V gene is TRBV10-1, the J gene TRBJ2-7; 10 nucleotides line up with TRBD1. The V gene's germline CDR1 is WNHNN and CDR2 SYGVQD (reference sequence). The V gene end was trimmed by 4 bases and the J gene end by 5 bases; junction bases not matched to a gene: 8. The CDR3 runs to 15 residues. The chain's CDR3 is CASSAGQGESDEQYF. The CDR3 DNA reads TGCGCCAGCAGTGCTGGACAGGGGGAGTCGGACGAGCAGTACTTC.

This clone was seen once. The CDR3 spells CAISEATRNEQFF. CDR3 in DNA: TGTGCCATCAGTGAGGCCACTAGAAATGAGCAGTTCTTC. This chain links TRBV10-3 with TRBJ2-1, with D possibly being TRBD2 (5 bases). This CDR3 region has 13 residues. Germline values: CDR1 ENHRY, CDR2 SYGVKD. Trimming took off 2 bases at V and 7 bases at J, with 9 bases between the two ends.

This chain uses TRBV7-9 with TRBJ1-1; unclear D gene. This CDR3 contains 9 residues. Germline CDR1 reads SEHNR; CDR2 reads FQNEAQ (reference sequence). In DNA form, the CDR3 reads TGTGGGACCAGCCGGGGAGCTTTCTTT. Translating it yields CGTSRGAFF. Supplemented by reference TRBV7-9 and TRBJ1-1, the full variable domain reads DTGVSQNPRHKITKRGQNVTFRCDPISEHNRLYWYRQTLGQGPEFLTYFQNEAQLEKSRLLSDRFSAERPKGSFSTLEIQRTEQGDSAMYLCGTSRGAFFGQGTRLTVV.

This chain connects TRBV7-2 to TRBJ2-7; 7 nucleotides agree with TRBD1. The V and J ends lost 4 bases and 6 bases, in that order; junction bases with no gene match: 15. This CDR3 region has 16 residues. CDR1 and CDR2 from the germline V gene are SGHTA and FQGNSA. CDR3 protein: CASSSPSGGHSAEQYF. The DNA of the CDR3 is TGTGCCAGCAGCTCCCCCTCAGGGGGTCATAGTGCCGAGCAGTACTTC.

This clone was seen a single time. This chain joins TRBV2 and TRBJ1-1; weak D call: TRBD1 (5 bases). The CDR3 has 13 amino acids. Trimming cost V 4 bases and J 5 bases, with 11 bases left between them. The germline V gene encodes CDR1 SNHLY and CDR2 FYNNEI. The CDR3 region is CASSGGVLTEAFF. In DNA form, the CDR3 reads TGTGCCAGCAGTGGGGGGGTTCTGACTGAAGCTTTCTTT.

This clone was detected a few times. CDR3 DNA: TGTGCCAGCAGCTCTCGGACTAGCGGGAGGGTAGAGACCCAGTACTTC. Encoded protein: CASSSRTSGRVETQYF. The chain joins TRBV7-2 to TRBJ2-5, with 15 bases lining up with TRBD2. The CDR3 is 16 residues long. V dropped 4 bases and J dropped 4; count of bases not matched to a gene: 4. Germline V gene data show CDR1 as SGHTA and CDR2 as FQGNSA.

This chain links TRBV6-5 with TRBJ1-1, with 8 bases that match TRBD1. The CDR3 has 16 residues. Losses at the gene ends were 4 bases for V and 0 bases for J; bases not matched to a gene: 7. Germline V CDR1 and CDR2: MNHEY, SVGAGI. The chain's CDR3 is CASSSAPGQVNTEAFF. The CDR3 DNA sequence: TGTGCCAGCAGTTCCGCACCGGGACAGGTGAACACTGAAGCTTTCTTT.

The V gene is TRBV2, the J gene TRBJ1-1; 7 bases match TRBD1. This CDR3 has 16 residues. Germline V gene data show CDR1 as SNHLY and CDR2 as FYNNEI. V lost 7 bases and J lost 1; bases outside the gene matches: 12. The DNA of the CDR3 is TGTGCCAGCAACGAACCCCGGACAGGTGGGAACACTGAAGCTTTCTTT. This translates into CASNEPRTGGNTEAFF.

This clone was detected a few times. The chain has TRBV19 and TRBJ1-1; perhaps TRBD1 as D (6 bases). The CDR3 is 13 amino acids. V lost 11 bases and J lost 6, with 19 bases in between. The germline V gene has CDR1 LNHDA and CDR2 SQIVND (reference sequence). CDR3 DNA sequence: TGTGCCGCTGCCAGGGGAATTGTTTCTGAAGCTTTCTTT. Residues: CAAARGIVSEAFF. Drawing the rest from reference TRBV19 and TRBJ1-1, the complete variable domain is DGGITQSPKYLFRKEGQNVTLSCEQNLNHDAMYWYRQDPGQGLRLIYYSQIVNDFQKGDIAEGYSVSREKKESFPLTVTSAQKNPTAFYLCAAARGIVSEAFFGQGTRLTVV.

The CDR3 DNA reads TGTGCCAGCAGCTCTTTAGGGGGATTCTCCTACGAGCAGTACTTC. Encoded protein: CASSSLGGFSYEQYF. The rearrangement joins TRBV7-2 to TRBJ2-7, with a weak D call TRBD1 (6 bases). There are 15 residues in the CDR3. The V gene lost 4 bases and the J gene lost 0 bases, with 13 bases spanning the gap. The germline gives CDR1 SGHTA, CDR2 FQGNSA. The whole variable domain, remainder taken from reference TRBV7-2 and TRBJ2-7, is GAGVSQSPSNKVTEKGKDVELRCDPISGHTALYWYRQSLGQGLEFLIYFQGNSAPDKSGLPSDRFSAERTGGSVSTLTIQRTQQEDSAVYLCASSSLGGFSYEQYFGPGTRLTVT.

Details on this clone: Other DNA sequences in the same sample also yield this CDR3. The chain is built from TRBV19 and TRBJ2-5; TRBD2 aligns across 15 bases. Germline values: CDR1 LNHDA, CDR2 SQIVND (reference sequence). V was clipped by 5 bases and J by 4 bases; unmatched bases: 2. The CDR3 loop spans 15 amino acids. CDR3 coding DNA: TGTGCCAGTAGTCCGGGACTAGCGGGGGGAGAGACCCAGTACTTC. Its translation: CASSPGLAGGETQYF.

The chain joins TRBV7-2 to TRBJ1-6, with no clear D. Looked up from germline, CDR1 is SGHTA and CDR2 is FQGNSA. V dropped 3 bases and J dropped 0 bases, with 9 bases sitting between them. CDR3 length equals 16 residues. CDR3 sequence: CASSLGRNSYNSPLHF. CDR3 DNA: TGTGCCAGCAGCTTGGGCCGGAACTCCTATAATTCACCCCTCCACTTT.

CDR3 residues: CASSRGTLNSDEQYF. The DNA of the CDR3 is TGTGCCAGCAGTCGGGGGACTTTGAATTCCGACGAGCAGTACTTC. The rearrangement links TRBV2 to TRBJ2-5, with D perhaps TRBD2 (6 bases). TRBJ2-7 matches the DNA end more closely, so the J call is doubtful. This CDR3 is 15 amino acids long. Germline V gives CDR1 SNHLY, CDR2 FYNNEI.

The chain has TRBV18 and TRBJ1-2, with TRBD1 matching over 7 bases. Germline values: CDR1 KGHSH, CDR2 LQKENI. The junction had 9 bases not matched to a gene; V was cut back by 3 bases and J by 5 bases. The CDR3 runs 15 residues. DNA for the CDR3: TGTGCCAGCTCACCCCGGACAGGTGATTCGTATGGCTACACCTTC. This translates into CASSPRTGDSYGYTF.

The chain recombines TRBV15 with TRBJ1-5, with 7 bases aligning to TRBD1. V trimming: 0 bases; J trimming: 5 bases; junction bases outside the gene matches: 4. The CDR3 is 15 residues long. The germline CDR1 and CDR2 sequences are LNHNV and YYDKDF (reference sequence). The CDR3 region has the DNA TGTGCCACCAGCAGAGATCGACAGGGCTATCAGCCCCAGCATTTT. Translation gives CATSRDRQGYQPQHF.

This clone was detected once. This chain links TRBV28 with TRBJ2-6; possibly TRBD1 for D (6 bases). Trimming pared 7 bases from V and 0 bases from J, leaving 13 bases between. The CDR3 length is 16 residues. The germline V gene has CDR1 MDHEN and CDR2 SYDVKM. In DNA form, the CDR3 reads TGTGCCAGCAACTTACAGGGTACCTCTGGGGCCAACGTCCTGACTTTC. Translation: CASNLQGTSGANVLTF.

The chain recombines TRBV5-4 with TRBJ2-2; no clear D gene. The germline CDR1 and CDR2 sequences are SGHNT and YYREEE (reference sequence). V was cut by 0 bases and J by 7 bases, with 7 bases left in between. The CDR3 is 13 residues long. CDR3 residues: CASSLDQYGELFF. DNA for the CDR3: TGTGCCAGCAGCTTGGATCAGTACGGGGAGCTGTTTTTT.

This clone was detected only a few times. The chain employs TRBV2 and TRBJ2-2; 7 bases agree with TRBD2. Germline CDR1 SNHLY, CDR2 FYNNEI. The junction had 10 bases not matched to a gene; V was cut back by 7 bases and J by 2 bases. The CDR3 runs 16 residues. The CDR3 reads CASKGGSSGNTGELFF. The CDR3 bases are TGTGCCAGCAAGGGAGGGTCTAGCGGAAACACCGGGGAGCTGTTTTTT.

This clone came up a few times. The V call is TRBV7-9, the J call TRBJ2-7; 7 positions agree with TRBD1. The V segment lost 5 bases and the J segment 6 bases; nucleotides outside the gene matches: 4. Per the germline V gene, CDR1 is SEHNR and CDR2 is FQNEAQ (reference sequence). The CDR3 loop spans 12 amino acids. The CDR3 loop reads CASSPDRVEQYF. CDR3 nucleotide sequence: TGTGCCAGCAGCCCCGACAGGGTCGAGCAGTACTTC.